Presented here are 6 T cell receptor beta chains from one specimen sequenced in a study of T cell changes during pregnancy in multiple sclerosis. Data came from immunoSEQ multiplex PCR; TCRdb stores just in-frame clones and leaves some out. The table records around 45,000 clones, approximately 90% of them present only once. The sample consisted of CD8+ T cells from peripheral blood mononuclear cells, taken in the second trimester of pregnancy. Receptor source: a female donor with multiple sclerosis, enrolled in a pregnancy study.

This chain joins TRBV7-9 and TRBJ2-1; TRBD2 is a possible D gene (5 bases). With 4 bases removed from V and 0 bases from J, the gap between germline ends came to 22 bases. Germline assignment: CDR1 SEHNR and CDR2 FQNEAQ (reference sequence). CDR3 size: 19 residues. The CDR3, as DNA: TGTGCCAGCAGCTCCCCAGAAGGTGGACTTCAGAGCTCCTACAATGAGCAGTTCTTC. Protein: CASSSPEGGLQSSYNEQFF. The full variable domain, completed using reference TRBV7-9 and TRBJ2-1, is DTGVSQNPRHKITKRGQNVTFRCDPISEHNRLYWYRQTLGQGPEFLTYFQNEAQLEKSRLLSDRFSAERPKGSFSTLEIQRTEQGDSAMYLCASSSPEGGLQSSYNEQFFGPGTRLTVL.

The chain joins TRBV29-1 to TRBJ1-2; TRBD1 matches at 10 bases. Germline CDR1 SQVTM, CDR2 ANQGSEA. V gave up 5 bases and J gave up 2 bases; unmatched junction bases: 2. The CDR3 spans 13 residues. The CDR3 region has the DNA TGCAGCGTTAGGGGACAGGGGAACTATGGCTACACCTTC. Translated: CSVRGQGNYGYTF.

The rearrangement links TRBV6-5 to TRBJ1-1; 10 nucleotides align to TRBD1. The CDR3 has 14 residues. After removal of 8 bases from V and 1 base from J, the junction contained 4 bases not matched to a gene. The germline V gene encodes CDR1 MNHEY and CDR2 SVGAGI. CDR3 residues: CASQDRGGNTEAFF. DNA for the CDR3: TGTGCCAGCCAGGACAGGGGGGGGAACACTGAAGCTTTCTTT.

The rearrangement links TRBV5-1 to TRBJ2-1; maybe TRBD2 (5 bases). The V end was cut by 4 bases, the J end by 6 bases, with 8 bases between. Germline V gene data show CDR1 as SGHRS and CDR2 as YFSETQ. The CDR3 loop spans 12 amino acids. The CDR3 DNA reads as TGCGCCAGCAGCCCCGCGGGCAATGAGCAGTTCTTC. Translation gives CASSPAGNEQFF. Together with reference TRBV5-1 and TRBJ2-1, the CDR3 gives the full variable domain: KAGVTQTPRYLIKTRGQQVTLSCSPISGHRSVSWYQQTPGQGLQFLFEYFSETQRNKGNFPGRFSGRQFSNSRSEMNVSTLELGDSALYLCASSPAGNEQFFGPGTRLTVL.

The J gene is TRBJ2-3, the V gene TRBV15, with D maybe TRBD2 (5 bases). Germline V gene sequence: CDR1 LNHNV, CDR2 YYDKDF (reference sequence). Between the trimmed V and J ends, which lost 9 bases and 4 bases, there was a span of 17 bases. The CDR3 extends over 14 amino acids. The CDR3 coding sequence is TGTGCCACGTCTCGGGATCCATTGGCAGATACGCAGTATTTT. Its translation: CATSRDPLADTQYF.

The CDR3 sequence: CASSWTRTGNYGYTF. CDR3 nucleotides: TGCGCCAGCAGCTGGACTCGGACAGGGAACTATGGCTACACCTTC. The chain couples TRBV5-1 to TRBJ1-2, with 8 bases identical to TRBD1. The J segment lost 2 bases and the V segment lost 3 bases, leaving 6 bases of the junction unmatched. Germline V gene data show CDR1 as SGHRS and CDR2 as YFSETQ. There are 15 residues in the CDR3.